This TCR beta chain was obtained from a study of blood T cell repertoires in COVID-19. Study context: Both acute and convalescent COVID-19 samples were obtained from the United States, Italy and Spain. T cells, B-cell-depleted T cells, or PBMCs provided the cDNA or gDNA that served as material.

Unmatched junction bases numbered 6, after V lost 6 bases and J lost 5 bases. CDR1 LNHDA and CDR2 SQIVND come from the germline V gene (reference sequence). CDR3 length equals 14 residues. Methods used by the authors: Amplification with reference gene primers provided the estimates of nucleated cell counts. Sequenced by immunoSEQ multiplex PCR; TCRdb stores in-frame clones only, minus some. The DNA gave D and trimming, while V, J and clone size come from that table. Altogether 150,000 to 200,000 clones are present, approximately 89% being singletons, with the ten largest covering around 8%. The chain is built from TRBV19 and TRBJ2-1, with TRBD2 matching 8 bases. This receptor was taken from a woman aged 55-70 years with acute or convalescent COVID-19. Source material: peripheral blood. Here the CDR3 reads CASSKAGVDNEQFF. In nucleotides, the CDR3 is TGTGCCAGTAGCAAAGCGGGAGTGGACAATGAGCAGTTCTTC.